This TCR beta chain is from a study of radiotherapy plus CTLA-4 blockade in lung cancer. Whole-study findings and limits: Reportedly, early blood T cell clone dynamics best predicted response, with interferon-beta.

A remark on this clone: Its antigen is unknown.

Data came from immunoSEQ multiplex PCR; TCRdb stores just in-frame clones and leaves some out. The sample records more than 50,000 clones, around 69% being singletons. The CDR3 totals 15 residues. The V segment lost 3 bases and the J segment 4 bases; nucleotides outside the gene matches: 6. Germline values: CDR1 MDHEN, CDR2 SYDVKM. The TCR was taken from a human donor with non-small cell lung cancer who had a complete response to radiotherapy plus ipilimumab. The rearrangement links TRBV28 to TRBJ2-1; 7 nucleotides match TRBD2. The specimen was peripheral blood, collected from a patient treated with radiotherapy plus ipilimumab. The CDR3: CASSFPRELYNEQFF. CDR3 DNA sequence: TGTGCCAGCAGTTTTCCGCGGGAGCTATACAATGAGCAGTTCTTC.